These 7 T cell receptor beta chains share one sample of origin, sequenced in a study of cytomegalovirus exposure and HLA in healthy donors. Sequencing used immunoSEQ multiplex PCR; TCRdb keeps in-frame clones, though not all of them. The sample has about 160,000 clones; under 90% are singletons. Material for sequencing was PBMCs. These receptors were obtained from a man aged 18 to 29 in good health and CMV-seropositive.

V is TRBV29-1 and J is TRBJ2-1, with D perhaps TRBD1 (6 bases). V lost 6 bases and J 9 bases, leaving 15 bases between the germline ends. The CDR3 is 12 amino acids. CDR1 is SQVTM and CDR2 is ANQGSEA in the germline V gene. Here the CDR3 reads CSVGAGDGEQFF. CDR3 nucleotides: TGCAGCGTGGGAGCAGGGGATGGTGAGCAGTTCTTC.

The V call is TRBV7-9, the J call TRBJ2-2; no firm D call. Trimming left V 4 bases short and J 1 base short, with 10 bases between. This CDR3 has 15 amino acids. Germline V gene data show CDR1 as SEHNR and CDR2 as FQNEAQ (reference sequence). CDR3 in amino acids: CASSSPLGNTGELFF. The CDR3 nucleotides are TGTGCCAGCAGCTCCCCCCTCGGGAACACCGGGGAGCTGTTTTTT.

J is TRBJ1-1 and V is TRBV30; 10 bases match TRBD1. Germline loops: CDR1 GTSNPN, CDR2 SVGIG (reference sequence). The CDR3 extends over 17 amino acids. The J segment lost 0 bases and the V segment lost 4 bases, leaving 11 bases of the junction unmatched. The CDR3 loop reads CAWTRDRGNRMNTEAFF. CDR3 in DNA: TGTGCCTGGACCCGGGACAGGGGAAATAGGATGAACACTGAAGCTTTCTTT.

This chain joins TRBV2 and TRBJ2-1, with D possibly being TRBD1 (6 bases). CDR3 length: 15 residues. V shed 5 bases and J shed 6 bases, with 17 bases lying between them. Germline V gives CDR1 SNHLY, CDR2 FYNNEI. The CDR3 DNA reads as TGTGCCAGCAGTCTATTAGGGGACACTCGCAATGAGCAGTTCTTC. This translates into CASSLLGDTRNEQFF.

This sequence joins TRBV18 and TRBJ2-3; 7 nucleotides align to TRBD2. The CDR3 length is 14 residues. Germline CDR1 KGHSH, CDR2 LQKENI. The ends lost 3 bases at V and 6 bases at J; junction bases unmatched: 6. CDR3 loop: CASSPRTSQDTQYF. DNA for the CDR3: TGTGCCAGCTCACCGCGGACTAGTCAGGATACGCAGTATTTT.

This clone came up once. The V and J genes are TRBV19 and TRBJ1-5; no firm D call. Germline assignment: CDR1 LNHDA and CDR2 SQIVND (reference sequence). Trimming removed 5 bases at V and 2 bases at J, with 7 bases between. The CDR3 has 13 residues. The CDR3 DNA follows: TGTGCCAGTAGTTCAACGGGCAATCAGCCCCAGCATTTT. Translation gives CASSSTGNQPQHF. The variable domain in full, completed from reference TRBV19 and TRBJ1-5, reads DGGITQSPKYLFRKEGQNVTLSCEQNLNHDAMYWYRQDPGQGLRLIYYSQIVNDFQKGDIAEGYSVSREKKESFPLTVTSAQKNPTAFYLCASSSTGNQPQHFGDGTRLSIL.

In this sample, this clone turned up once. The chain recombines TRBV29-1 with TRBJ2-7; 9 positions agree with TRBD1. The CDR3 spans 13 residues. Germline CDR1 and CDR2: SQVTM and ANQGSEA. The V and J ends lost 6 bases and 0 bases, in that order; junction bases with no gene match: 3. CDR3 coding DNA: TGCAGCGTCCGACAGGGGGGCTCCTACGAGCAGTACTTC. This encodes CSVRQGGSYEQYF.